Below, 29 T cell receptor beta chains from the same sample are listed, as sequenced in a study of cytomegalovirus exposure and HLA in healthy donors (dated by TCRdb to the late 2010s). The library was made by the immunoSEQ multiplex PCR assay. For the multiplex PCR, a mixture combining 60 forward primers for TCR Vbeta segments and 13 reverse primers for TCR Jbeta segments was used. The table was pulled from immuneACCESS by TCRdb, which kept in-frame rearrangements only. Such tables lose some clones; where checked, under half of the loss comes from unresolved V genes, and the rest has no known cause. This sample comprises about 150,000 clones, 80% of them detected only once. In total, the top ten clones hold approximately 15% of the sample. Sequencing used PBMCs. The receptors derive from a woman in her thirties or forties in good health and CMV-seronegative.

This clone was seen a few times. This sequence joins TRBV7-9 and TRBJ1-6; D is uncertain. The V gene lost 4 bases and the J gene lost 9 bases, with 22 bases spanning the gap. The germline CDR1 and CDR2 sequences are SEHNR and FQNEAQ (reference sequence). The CDR3 contains 17 residues. The CDR3 region is CASSSTLDGDRISPLHF. In DNA, the CDR3 is TGTGCCAGCAGCTCGACGCTCGACGGAGATCGGATTTCACCCCTCCACTTT.

The chain has TRBV9 and TRBJ2-1, with 11 bases fitting TRBD2. J lost 6 bases, V lost 0 bases, and 5 bases had no gene match. The CDR3 is made up of 16 amino acids. Germline V gene lookup returns CDR1 SGDLS and CDR2 YYNGEE. CDR3 sequence reads: CASSVDGTSGANEQFF. Here the CDR3 DNA reads TGTGCCAGCAGCGTAGACGGGACTAGCGGCGCCAATGAGCAGTTCTTC.

This chain uses TRBV11-2 with TRBJ2-7, with 8 bases that match TRBD2. The germline gives CDR1 SGHAT, CDR2 FQNNGV. The CDR3 loop spans 16 amino acids. The V segment lost 4 bases and the J segment 4 bases; nucleotides outside the gene matches: 12. The CDR3 nucleotides are TGTGCCAGCAGCTCCCAGCGGGCGGGAGGACTGTACGAGCAGTACTTC. Its protein product is CASSSQRAGGLYEQYF.

The chain joins TRBV7-2 to TRBJ2-5, with a weak D call TRBD1 (7 bases). The CDR3 contains 12 residues. Trimming took off 1 base at V and 13 bases at J, with 13 bases between the two ends. CDR1 is SGHTA and CDR2 is FQGNSA in the germline V gene. The CDR3 nucleotides read TGTGCCAGCAGCTTAGAACGGCAGGGGGGGTACTTC. It translates to CASSLERQGGYF.

The chain combines TRBV6-5 with TRBJ2-5; the D gene is possibly TRBD1 (6 bases). The J call may be mistaken, given a closer DNA end match to TRBJ2-7. Looked up from germline, CDR1 is MNHEY and CDR2 is SVGAGI. The CDR3 is 15 residues long. Here the CDR3 reads CASSHMSQGSSEQYF. The CDR3 DNA sequence: TGTGCCAGCAGCCATATGTCCCAGGGGTCATCCGAGCAGTACTTC.

This clone was detected once. V usage is TRBV5-5 and J usage is TRBJ2-7; 8 bases fit TRBD1. The J segment lost 3 bases and the V segment lost 4 bases, leaving 9 bases of the junction unmatched. CDR3 length equals 15 residues. Per the germline V gene, CDR1 is SGHKS and CDR2 is YYEKEE (reference sequence). The CDR3 region is CASSGVDRGSYEQYF. The CDR3 bases are TGTGCCAGCAGCGGGGTAGACAGGGGAAGCTACGAGCAGTACTTC.

This clone appeared once. The rearrangement uses TRBV10-2 and TRBJ2-5, with TRBD1 matching over 8 bases. After removal of 3 bases from V and 5 bases from J, the junction contained 8 bases not matched to a gene. This CDR3 has 15 amino acids. The germline V gene has CDR1 WSHSY and CDR2 SAAADI. CDR3 loop: CASSDSGGKVETQYF. The CDR3 region has the DNA TGCGCCAGCAGTGACTCAGGGGGCAAGGTTGAGACCCAGTACTTC.

The gene calls are TRBV5-1 and TRBJ1-2, with D perhaps matching TRBD1 (5 bases). Trimming took off 0 bases at V and 7 bases at J, with 10 bases between the two ends. The CDR3 runs 13 residues. Germline V gene sequence: CDR1 SGHRS, CDR2 YFSETQ. CDR3 protein: CASSLGQNVGYTF. CDR3 DNA sequence: TGCGCCAGCAGCTTGGGACAGAACGTTGGCTACACCTTC.

The chain uses TRBV4-1 and TRBJ2-7, with 7 bases identical to TRBD2. Per the germline V gene, CDR1 is MGHRA and CDR2 is YSYEKL. The CDR3 covers 16 residues. Losses at the gene ends were 4 bases for V and 1 base for J; bases not matched to a gene: 10. CDR3 residues: CASSLNAGDRSYEQYF. CDR3 DNA sequence: TGCGCCAGCAGCCTTAACGCGGGGGACCGTTCCTACGAGCAGTACTTC.

V usage is TRBV5-1 and J usage is TRBJ2-2; TRBD2 matches at 7 bases. The V and J ends lost 6 bases and 0 bases, in that order; junction bases with no gene match: 5. The CDR3 sequence is 15 residues long. Per the germline V gene, CDR1 is SGHRS and CDR2 is YFSETQ. For the CDR3, the DNA is TGCGCCAGCACCCAACTAGCGTCGAACACCGGGGAGCTGTTTTTT. Protein product: CASTQLASNTGELFF.

This sequence joins TRBV4-1 and TRBJ2-4; D perhaps matches TRBD2 (5 bases). The CDR3 sequence is 19 residues long. V was shortened by 5 bases and J by 1 base, with 24 bases between the two germline ends. Germline CDR1 and CDR2: MGHRA and YSYEKL. The CDR3 region has the DNA TGCGCCAGCAGCTCACCTGGCGGGTCCCCCCCCGGGGCCAAAAACATTCAGTACTTC. This translates into CASSSPGGSPPGAKNIQYF.

Notes on this clone: At one of its ends the junction is not consistent with the germline gene, which may arise from a read error. The rearrangement uses TRBV30 and TRBJ2-6; 10 bases fit TRBD1. CDR1 is GTSNPN and CDR2 is SVGIG in the germline V gene (reference sequence). The CDR3 covers 16 residues. DNA of the CDR3: TGTGCCTGGCCGGGACAGGGGCTTTCTGGGGCCAACGGCCTGACTTTC. Translation gives CAWPGQGLSGANGLTF.

The chain recombines TRBV28 with TRBJ2-1; D is possibly TRBD2 (5 bases). Trimming took 3 bases from V and 1 from J, leaving 13 bases between them. CDR3 length equals 16 residues. Germline CDR1 is MDHEN and CDR2 is SYDVKM. The CDR3 DNA reads TGTGCCAGCAGTTTCCGGGGTAGCGCATCCTACAATGAGCAGTTCTTC. Encoded protein: CASSFRGSASYNEQFF.

This clone has a handful of counts. The chain combines TRBV19 with TRBJ1-3; the match to TRBD1 covers 7 bases. V dropped 3 bases and J dropped 5; count of bases not matched to a gene: 4. CDR3 length equals 14 residues. The germline V gene encodes CDR1 LNHDA and CDR2 SQIVND (reference sequence). The CDR3 loop is CASSIDRDRNTIYF. CDR3 sequence (DNA): TGTGCCAGTAGTATCGACAGGGATAGAAACACCATATATTTT.

This chain uses TRBV7-9 with TRBJ2-4, with 9 nucleotides matching TRBD2. The ends lost 6 bases at V and 10 bases at J; junction bases unmatched: 7. The CDR3 consists of 13 residues. The germline gives CDR1 SEHNR, CDR2 FQNEAQ (reference sequence). The CDR3: CASRPSGELIQYF. CDR3 coding DNA: TGTGCCAGCAGACCTAGCGGGGAATTGATTCAGTACTTC.

On this clone: Germline and junction disagree at one end, which may indicate a read error. The V and J genes are TRBV9 and TRBJ2-6; possibly TRBD1 for D (5 bases). Germline loops: CDR1 SGDLS, CDR2 YYNGEE. The CDR3 loop spans 13 amino acids. DNA of the CDR3: TGTGCCAGCGGTGACTCTGGGGCCAACGGCCTGACTTTC. Its protein product is CASGDSGANGLTF. The entire variable domain, with the rest obtained from reference TRBV9 and TRBJ2-6, is as follows: DSGVTQTPKHLITATGQRVTLRCSPRSGDLSVYWYQQSLDQGLQFLIQYYNGEERAKGNILERFSAQQFPDLHSELNLSSLELGDSALYFCASGDSGANGLTFGAGSRLTVL.

The rearrangement joins TRBV30 to TRBJ2-7, with a weak D call TRBD2 (5 bases). The CDR3 is 12 residues long. With 2 bases removed from V and 6 bases from J, the gap between germline ends came to 11 bases. Germline V gene data show CDR1 as GTSNPN and CDR2 as SVGIG (reference sequence). CDR3 sequence reads: CAWSFGLGEQYF. CDR3 in DNA: TGTGCCTGGAGTTTCGGACTGGGCGAGCAGTACTTC. The full variable domain, with the rest looked up from reference TRBV30 and TRBJ2-7, is SQTIHQWPATLVQPVGSPLSLECTVEGTSNPNLYWYRQAAGRGLQLLFYSVGIGQISSEVPQNLSASRPQDRQFILSSKKLLLSDSGFYLCAWSFGLGEQYFGPGTRLTVT.

This chain connects TRBV28 to TRBJ2-7; D gene unclear. The CDR3 is 10 residues long. Looked up from germline, CDR1 is MDHEN and CDR2 is SYDVKM. CDR3 region: CVTGSYEQYF. The CDR3, as DNA: TGTGTTACGGGTTCCTACGAGCAGTACTTC.

Worth noting for this clone: One junction end disagrees with the germline gene, perhaps due to a read error. The chain combines TRBV7-7 with TRBJ2-1, with TRBD1 as a possible D gene (5 bases). The CDR3 has 15 residues. Germline lookup yields CDR1 SSHAT and CDR2 FNYEAQ (reference sequence). CDR3 DNA: TGTGCTAGCAGCTTTCAGCTGGGGCCCAACGGAGAGCAGTTCTTC. Translated, it gives CASSFQLGPNGEQFF. The full variable domain, its missing parts supplied by reference TRBV7-7 and TRBJ2-1, is GAGVSQSPRYKVTKRGQDVTLRCDPISSHATLYWYQQALGQGPEFLTYFNYEAQPDKSGLPSDRFSAERPEGSISTLTIQRTEQRDSAMYRCASSFQLGPNGEQFFGPGTRLTVL.

The chain links TRBV10-3 to TRBJ1-6; TRBD1 agrees at 7 bases. The ends lost 3 bases at V and 7 bases at J; junction bases unmatched: 3. Germline V CDR1 and CDR2: ENHRY, SYGVKD. This CDR3 spans 14 amino acids. DNA of the CDR3: TGTGCCATCAGTGAAGGCAGGGGGAATTCACCCCTCCACTTT. Amino acids: CAISEGRGNSPLHF.

The chain links TRBV2 to TRBJ2-1; no firm D call. Trimming removed 4 bases from V and 6 bases from J, with 16 bases in between. The CDR3 loop spans 15 amino acids. Germline V lookup: CDR1 SNHLY, CDR2 FYNNEI. In nucleotides, the CDR3 is TGTGCCAGCAGTGCAGGAACGGCCTCTTCCAATGAGCAGTTCTTC. Its translation: CASSAGTASSNEQFF.

The chain has TRBV28 and TRBJ2-1; 14 nucleotides match TRBD2. J was trimmed by 9 bases and V by 4 bases; bases with no gene match: 8. CDR1 is MDHEN, CDR2 SYDVKM, per germline. The CDR3 has 16 residues. The CDR3 sequence is CASSWAGGLAGAEQFF. The CDR3 DNA is TGTGCCAGCAGTTGGGCGGGGGGACTAGCGGGAGCTGAGCAGTTCTTC.

The count of this clone is one. V is TRBV4-2 and J is TRBJ1-2; 7 nucleotides match TRBD1. Germline values: CDR1 LGHNA, CDR2 YNFKEQ. This CDR3 region has 15 residues. J was trimmed by 4 bases and V by 1 base; bases with no gene match: 6. In DNA, the CDR3 is TGTGCCAGCAGCCAAGGGGGGGACAGAAGCTATGGCTACACCTTC. Translating it yields CASSQGGDRSYGYTF.

The V call is TRBV6-5, the J call TRBJ1-4, with 9 bases aligning to TRBD1. J was trimmed by 5 bases and V by 5 bases; bases with no gene match: 6. In germline, CDR1 is MNHEY, CDR2 SVGAGI. The CDR3 consists of 15 residues. CDR3 in amino acids: CASSARDRVNEKLFF. CDR3 DNA sequence: TGTGCCAGCAGTGCCCGGGACAGGGTCAATGAAAAACTGTTTTTT.

This clone was seen more than once but under ten times. This rearrangement joins TRBV7-8 to TRBJ1-1; D uncertain. The CDR3 consists of 14 residues. Germline V gene sequence: CDR1 SGHVS, CDR2 FQNEAQ. Trimming cost V 5 bases and J 0 bases, with 10 bases left between them. The CDR3 DNA reads TGTGCCAGCAGCCGAATCGCGGTGAACACTGAAGCTTTCTTT. Its protein product is CASSRIAVNTEAFF. Using reference TRBV7-8 and TRBJ1-1 for the parts outside the CDR3, the full variable domain is GAGVSQSPRYKVAKRGQDVALRCDPISGHVSLFWYQQALGQGPEFLTYFQNEAQLDKSGLPSDRFFAERPEGSVSTLKIQRTQQEDSAVYLCASSRIAVNTEAFFGQGTRLTVV.

V and J are TRBV5-4 and TRBJ1-5; no definite D call. Trimming pared 3 bases from V and 4 bases from J, leaving 14 bases between. There are 15 residues in the CDR3. The germline CDR1 and CDR2 sequences are SGHNT and YYREEE (reference sequence). CDR3 DNA sequence: TGTGCCAGCAGCTCTTACAGTTCCCCGAATCAGCCCCAGCATTTT. It is translated as CASSSYSSPNQPQHF.

The chain carries TRBV29-1 and TRBJ1-1, with D tentatively TRBD1 (5 bases). CDR3 length equals 16 residues. V dropped 4 bases and J dropped 0 bases, with 18 bases sitting between them. Germline V CDR1 and CDR2: SQVTM, ANQGSEA. The CDR3 DNA sequence: TGCAGCGTTGTAGGGTTGAGGGGAGGGATGAACACTGAAGCTTTCTTT. Its protein is CSVVGLRGGMNTEAFF.

The chain uses TRBV5-1 and TRBJ2-1, with D hard to call. The germline gives CDR1 SGHRS, CDR2 YFSETQ. The length of the CDR3 is 11 residues. Deletions cut 0 bases from V and 10 bases from J, with 5 bases between. CDR3 sequence reads: CASSLALEQFF. For the CDR3, the DNA is TGCGCCAGCAGCTTGGCCCTCGAGCAGTTCTTC. Complete variable domain (other parts from reference TRBV5-1 and TRBJ2-1): KAGVTQTPRYLIKTRGQQVTLSCSPISGHRSVSWYQQTPGQGLQFLFEYFSETQRNKGNFPGRFSGRQFSNSRSEMNVSTLELGDSALYLCASSLALEQFFGPGTRLTVL.

This clone was seen a single time. The chain employs TRBV19 and TRBJ1-5; D gene uncertain. V lost 7 bases to trimming and J lost 6 bases, with 13 bases between them. There are 13 residues in the CDR3. CDR1 LNHDA and CDR2 SQIVND come from the germline V gene (reference sequence). The CDR3 sequence: CASTPSGRQPQHF. As DNA, the CDR3 is TGTGCCAGTACCCCCTCCGGTCGTCAGCCCCAGCATTTT.